Below are 29 T cell receptor beta chains sequenced from a single sample in a study of T cell repertoires in cytomegalovirus infection. From the reads, TCRdb called clonotypes with MiXCR, one entry per CDR3 protein. The sample records over 150,000 distinct CDR3 sequences, about 15% being singletons. Material: CD8+ T cells from PBMCs. Every receptor here comes from a human donor in good health (CMV status not recorded). Some clones in this sample may be carry-over from other donors' samples.

The sample holds a few counts of this clonotype. V is TRBV7-3 and J is TRBJ2-1, with D maybe TRBD2 (6 bases). CDR1 is SGHTA and CDR2 is FQGTGA in the germline V gene. The V end was cut by 5 bases, the J end by 1 base, with 12 bases between. This CDR3 spans 15 amino acids. CDR3 sequence reads: CASSPGERSYNEQFF. The CDR3 DNA reads TGTGCCAGCAGCCCGGGGGAGCGTTCCTACAATGAGCAGTTCTTC.

A few counts support this clonotype. The chain is built from TRBV12-3 or TRBV12-4 and TRBJ2-7; the match to TRBD1 covers 12 bases. The trim removed 6 bases at V and 6 bases at J, leaving 9 bases unmatched. The CDR3 is 15 amino acids. The CDR3 reads CASSPGTGGFGEQYF. For the CDR3, the DNA is TGTGCCAGCAGCCCCGGGACAGGGGGCTTCGGCGAGCAGTACTTC.

This clonotype was observed a few times. J is TRBJ1-2 and V is TRBV6-5; D gene uncertain. The length of the CDR3 is 11 residues. The V end lost 6 bases, the J end lost 9 bases, and 11 bases lay between the germline ends. Germline-derived CDR1 and CDR2 are MNHEY and SVGAGI. This CDR3 is CASRWADRYTF. CDR3 in DNA: TGTGCCAGCAGATGGGCGGATCGCTACACCTTC.

In its sample, this clonotype was seen many times. The chain recombines TRBV6-2 or TRBV6-3 with TRBJ2-7, with D possibly TRBD1 on 5 matching bases. This CDR3 has 15 residues. Trimming took off 3 bases at V and 2 bases at J, with 14 bases between the two ends. CDR1 is MNHEY, CDR2 SVGEGT, per germline. CDR3 protein: CASSYGAGSTYEQYF. CDR3 DNA sequence: TGTGCCAGCAGTTATGGGGCCGGGTCTACCTACGAGCAGTACTTC.

This clonotype came up a few times. The rearrangement links TRBV7-3 to TRBJ2-7; D not certain. In germline, CDR1 is SGHTA, CDR2 FQGTGA. With 5 bases removed from V and 5 bases from J, the gap between germline ends came to 7 bases. The length of the CDR3 is 11 residues. The CDR3 sequence: CASSNGDEQYF. In DNA form, the CDR3 reads TGTGCCAGCAGCAATGGTGACGAGCAGTACTTC. The full variable domain, rest sourced from reference TRBV7-3 and TRBJ2-7, is GAGVSQTPSNKVTEKGKYVELRCDPISGHTALYWYRQSLGQGPEFLIYFQGTGAADDSGLPNDRFFAVRPEGSVSTLKIQRTERGDSAVYLCASSNGDEQYFGPGTRLTVT.

The gene calls are TRBV9 and TRBJ2-3, with D maybe TRBD2 (5 bases). The V gene's germline CDR1 is SGDLS and CDR2 YYNGEE. There are 13 residues in the CDR3. Trimming took 5 bases from V and 4 from J, leaving 11 bases between them. CDR3 nucleotides: TGTGCCAGCAGGAGGGATGGAGCAGATACGCAGTATTTT. Translated: CASRRDGADTQYF.

The chain employs TRBV28 and TRBJ2-7, with D perhaps being TRBD1 or TRBD2 (6 bases each). There are 15 residues in the CDR3. Trimming shortened V by 3 bases and J by 2 bases, and 14 bases separated the two germline ends. Germline V CDR1 and CDR2: MDHEN, SYDVKM. CDR3 residues: CASSFSTRGTYEQYF. The CDR3 nucleotides are TGTGCCAGCAGTTTCTCGACTAGGGGGACCTACGAGCAGTACTTC.

This clonotype was recorded a few times. The rearrangement joins TRBV4-3 to TRBJ2-7; no clear D. Trimming cost V 0 bases and J 4 bases, with 13 bases left between them. Germline CDR1 is LGHNA and CDR2 is YSLEER. This CDR3 comprises 15 residues. CDR3 DNA sequence: TGCGCCAGCAGCCAAGATTGGGCAGGCGTATACGAGCAGTACTTC. It translates to CASSQDWAGVYEQYF.

J is TRBJ2-7 and V is TRBV5-6; no reliable D call. V lost 3 bases to trimming and J lost 1 base, with 8 bases between them. The CDR3 is 13 amino acids. The germline V gene encodes CDR1 SGHDT and CDR2 YYEEEE. Here the CDR3 reads CASSSWGSYEQYF. The CDR3 DNA reads as TGTGCCAGCAGCTCCTGGGGATCCTACGAGCAGTACTTC.

This clonotype was counted a few times. The chain employs TRBV14 and TRBJ2-3; 11 bases line up with TRBD2. With V trimmed by 6 bases and J by 2 bases, 10 bases remained unmatched. CDR1 SGHDN and CDR2 FVKESK come from the germline V gene. This CDR3 spans 17 amino acids. The CDR3 sequence is CASSSTSGELYTDTQYF. The CDR3 nucleotides are TGTGCCAGCAGTTCGACTAGCGGGGAGTTATACACAGATACGCAGTATTTT.

The V and J genes are TRBV4-3 and TRBJ2-7; D is unclear. The CDR3 spans 14 residues. Trimming stripped 4 bases from V and 3 bases from J, with 13 bases between. Germline assignment: CDR1 LGHNA and CDR2 YSLEER. CDR3 sequence: CASSLFLDDYEQYF. The CDR3 bases are TGCGCCAGCAGCCTTTTCTTAGACGACTACGAGCAGTACTTC.

This sequence joins TRBV7-9 and TRBJ2-7; possible D gene TRBD2, 6 bases. In germline, CDR1 is SEHNR, CDR2 FQNEAQ (reference sequence). The CDR3 runs 14 residues. The V end was cut by 3 bases, the J end by 7 bases, with 16 bases between. CDR3 loop: CASSFAGRSREQYF. The CDR3 DNA reads as TGTGCCAGCAGCTTCGCGGGACGGAGCAGGGAGCAGTACTTC.

This rearrangement joins TRBV24-1 to TRBJ2-7; D is undetermined. With 6 bases removed from V and 0 bases from J, the gap between germline ends came to 8 bases. This CDR3 has 13 residues. Germline values: CDR1 KGHDR, CDR2 SFDVKD. Here the CDR3 reads CATSSPDSYEQYF. In nucleotides, the CDR3 is TGTGCCACCAGTTCGCCTGACTCCTACGAGCAGTACTTC.

This chain connects TRBV20-1 to TRBJ2-5; 14 bases align to TRBD2. This CDR3 spans 16 amino acids. Germline CDR1 is DFQATT and CDR2 is SNEGSKA (reference sequence). Losses at the gene ends were 7 bases for V and 1 base for J; bases not matched to a gene: 8. CDR3 in DNA: TGCAGTGGCCCGACTAGCGGGGGGGACCGCCAAGAGACCCAGTACTTC. Protein sequence: CSGPTSGGDRQETQYF.

The chain recombines TRBV12-5 with TRBJ1-1; D not certain. V shed 5 bases and J shed 0 bases, with 10 bases lying between them. Per germline, CDR1 LGHNT and CDR2 FRNRAP. The CDR3 is made up of 14 amino acids. CDR3 residues: CASGIPQVNTEAFF. The DNA for the CDR3 is TGTGCTAGTGGTATTCCCCAGGTGAACACTGAAGCTTTCTTT.

This clonotype came up a few times. This sequence joins TRBV7-8 and TRBJ2-2, with D perhaps given as TRBD1 or TRBD2 (5 bases each). With 5 bases removed from V and 3 bases from J, the gap between germline ends came to 10 bases. This CDR3 is 14 amino acids long. CDR1 is SGHVS and CDR2 is FQNEAQ in the germline V gene. CDR3 loop: CASSIRGYTGELFF. Written as DNA, the CDR3 is TGTGCCAGCAGCATTCGGGGCTACACCGGGGAGCTGTTTTTT.

The chain couples TRBV30 to TRBJ1-1; no reliable D call. Germline V gene lookup returns CDR1 GTSNPN and CDR2 SVGIG (reference sequence). This CDR3 has 11 residues. V was pared by 5 bases and J by 12 bases, with 16 bases between. The CDR3 loop reads CAWVVSGLTFF. The DNA for the CDR3 is TGTGCCTGGGTTGTGAGCGGTTTGACTTTCTTT.

This chain uses TRBV6-2 or TRBV6-3 with TRBJ2-5; 7 nucleotides line up with TRBD2. The CDR3 consists of 14 residues. Trimming at V came to 5 bases and at J to 1 base, leaving 4 bases not matched to a gene. CDR1 is MNHEY and CDR2 is SVGEGT in the germline V gene. Here the CDR3 DNA reads TGTGCCAGCAGTGCCGGGACTATCCAAGAGACCCAGTACTTC. Its protein is CASSAGTIQETQYF.

This clonotype has more than one count but fewer than ten. The V gene is TRBV29-1, the J gene TRBJ2-7; D remains unclear. CDR1 and CDR2 (germline): SQVTM, ANQGSEA. There are 14 residues in the CDR3. The V end lost 6 bases, the J end lost 0 bases, and 15 bases lay between the germline ends. CDR3 in amino acids: CSVEFDGSSYEQYF. The CDR3 coding sequence is TGCAGCGTCGAGTTCGACGGCAGCTCCTACGAGCAGTACTTC.

The sample holds a few counts of this clonotype. The V call is TRBV7-9, the J call TRBJ1-1; the match to TRBD1 covers 11 bases. This CDR3 contains 14 residues. The trim removed 6 bases at V and 3 bases at J, leaving 3 bases unmatched. Looked up from germline, CDR1 is SEHNR and CDR2 is FQNEAQ (reference sequence). The CDR3 region is CASRGQGADTEAFF. CDR3 nucleotides: TGTGCCAGCAGAGGACAGGGGGCGGACACTGAAGCTTTCTTT.

V gene TRBV28 combines with J gene TRBJ1-3, with D possibly matching TRBD1 (5 bases). Germline V gives CDR1 MDHEN, CDR2 SYDVKM. The CDR3 contains 14 residues. Trimming pared 8 bases from V and 10 bases from J, leaving 21 bases between. Written as DNA, the CDR3 is TGTGCCAGCGGCAGGGCCATATCCGAGGGGACCATATATTTT. Protein: CASGRAISEGTIYF.

This clonotype has only a few counts. This rearrangement joins TRBV15 to TRBJ2-6; D tentatively reads TRBD1 or TRBD2 (5 bases each). The CDR3 has 15 amino acids. CDR1 LNHNV and CDR2 YYDKDF come from the germline V gene (reference sequence). Trimming left V 0 bases short and J 11 bases short, with 14 bases between. This CDR3 is CATSRDDRDADVLTF. DNA for the CDR3: TGTGCCACCAGCAGAGATGACCGGGACGCCGACGTCCTGACTTTC.

This clonotype was counted a few times. Here the CDR3 DNA reads TGTGCCAGCAGGATACTCGGGGTTCCGGACACTGAAGCTTTCTTT. It yields the protein CASRILGVPDTEAFF. V is TRBV7-9 and J is TRBJ1-1, with no clear D. Trimming removed 6 bases at V and 3 bases at J, with 17 bases between. Germline CDR1 and CDR2: SEHNR and FQNEAQ (reference sequence). The CDR3 runs 15 residues.

The chain couples TRBV6-5 to TRBJ1-1; TRBD1 aligns across 7 bases. There are 15 residues in the CDR3. Unmatched junction bases numbered 6, after V lost 0 bases and J lost 5 bases. Germline V gene sequence: CDR1 MNHEY, CDR2 SVGAGI. The CDR3 loop reads CASSYSRAGGTEAFF. CDR3 sequence (DNA): TGTGCCAGCAGTTACTCGAGGGCAGGGGGAACTGAAGCTTTCTTT.

The chain joins TRBV7-3 to TRBJ2-7; D is ambiguous. Trimming took off 5 bases at V and 7 bases at J, with 9 bases between the two ends. Germline V gene data show CDR1 as SGHTA and CDR2 as FQGTGA. The CDR3 loop spans 11 amino acids. The DNA of the CDR3 is TGTGCCAGCAGCCCAATACGAGAGCAGTACTTC. Translated, it gives CASSPIREQYF.

This clonotype came up a few times. One junction end does not reproduce the germline sequence, and a read error may be involved. This chain uses TRBV7-9 with TRBJ2-1, with unresolved D. CDR3 length: 13 residues. Germline V CDR1 and CDR2: SEHNR, FQNEAQ (reference sequence). The CDR3 protein is CASSLGRLNEQFF. The CDR3 nucleotides are TGTGCCAGCAGTTTAGGGCGACTCAATGAGCAGTTCTTC.

The rearrangement uses TRBV7-9 and TRBJ1-1, with D possibly TRBD1 on 6 matching bases. The CDR3 runs 16 residues. V was shortened by 3 bases and J by 0 bases, with 14 bases between the two germline ends. The germline V gene has CDR1 SEHNR and CDR2 FQNEAQ (reference sequence). CDR3 sequence (DNA): TGTGCCAGCAGCTTCCAGACAGGCCCCCTGAACACTGAAGCTTTCTTT. Protein product: CASSFQTGPLNTEAFF.

The gene calls are TRBV7-9 and TRBJ1-5, with TRBD1 matching 7 bases. The CDR3 contains 15 residues. Germline CDR1 SEHNR, CDR2 FQNEAQ (reference sequence). Trimming cost V 5 bases and J 5 bases; bases outside gene matches: 9. CDR3 nucleotide sequence: TGTGCCAGCAGCGCCCGAGGGGGCGAGGATCAGCCCCAGCATTTT. It encodes CASSARGGEDQPQHF.

This clonotype was detected only a few times. The rearrangement links TRBV3-1 to TRBJ2-5; 11 bases match TRBD2. Per the germline V gene, CDR1 is LGHDT and CDR2 is YNNKEL (reference sequence). The V and J ends lost 3 bases and 5 bases, in that order; junction bases with no gene match: 8. This CDR3 has 16 residues. In nucleotides, the CDR3 is TGTGCCAGCAGCCATGAAGGACTAGCGGGCGGGGAGACCCAGTACTTC. Encoded protein: CASSHEGLAGGETQYF.